This T cell receptor (beta chain) was sequenced in a study of blood T cell repertoires in COVID-19. Study details: Collection of acute and convalescent COVID-19 samples took place in the United States, Italy and Spain. Sources were T cells, B-cell-depleted T cells, or PBMCs; the material itself was cDNA or gDNA.

How the authors handled the data: Nucleated cell counts were estimated from reference gene primer amplification. Profiled with immunoSEQ multiplex PCR; TCRdb holds only in-frame clones, not every one. V and J calls and clone size are those listed in that table; D and trimming were worked out from the DNA. This sample has tens of thousands of clones; around 83% occur once, and the top ten carry approximately 45%. Only a few counts were recorded for this clone. Germline V CDR1 and CDR2: SGHVS, FQNEAQ. V lost 1 base to trimming and J lost 4 bases, with 7 bases between them. The CDR3 spans 13 residues. The specimen was peripheral blood. The rearrangement joins TRBV7-8 to TRBJ1-2; tentative D call: TRBD1 (5 bases). The sequence derives from a man aged 55 to 70 with active or convalescent COVID-19. CDR3 in DNA: TGTGCCAGCAGCTTAGGACAGATCTATGGCTACACCTTC. Translating gives CASSLGQIYGYTF.